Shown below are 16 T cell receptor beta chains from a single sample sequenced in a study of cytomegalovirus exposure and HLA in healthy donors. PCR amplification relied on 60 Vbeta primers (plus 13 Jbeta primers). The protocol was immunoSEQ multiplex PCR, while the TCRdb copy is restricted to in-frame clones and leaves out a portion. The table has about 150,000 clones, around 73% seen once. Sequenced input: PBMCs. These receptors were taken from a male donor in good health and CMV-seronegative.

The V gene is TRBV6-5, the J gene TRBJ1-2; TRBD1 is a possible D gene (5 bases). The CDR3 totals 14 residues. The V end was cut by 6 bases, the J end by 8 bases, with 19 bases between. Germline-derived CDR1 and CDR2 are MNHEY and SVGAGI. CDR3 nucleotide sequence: TGTGCCAGCAGCCCAGCGGACGGTGGGGGGGGCTACACCTTC. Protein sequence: CASSPADGGGGYTF.

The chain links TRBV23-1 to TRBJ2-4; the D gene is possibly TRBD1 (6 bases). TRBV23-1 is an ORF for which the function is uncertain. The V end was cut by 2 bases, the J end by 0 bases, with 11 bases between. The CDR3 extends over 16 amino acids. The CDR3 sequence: CASSQQGPLAKNIQYF. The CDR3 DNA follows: TGCGCCAGCAGTCAACAGGGGCCTCTAGCCAAAAACATTCAGTACTTC.

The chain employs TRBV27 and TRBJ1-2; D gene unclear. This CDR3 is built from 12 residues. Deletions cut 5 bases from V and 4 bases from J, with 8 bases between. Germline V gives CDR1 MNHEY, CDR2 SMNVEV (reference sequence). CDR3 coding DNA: TGTGCCAGCAGTCAAGTCGGCTATGGCTACACCTTC. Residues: CASSQVGYGYTF.

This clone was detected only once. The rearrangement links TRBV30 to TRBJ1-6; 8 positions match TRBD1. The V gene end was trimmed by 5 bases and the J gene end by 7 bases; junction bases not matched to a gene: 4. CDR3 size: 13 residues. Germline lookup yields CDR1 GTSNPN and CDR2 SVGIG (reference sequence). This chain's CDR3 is CAWEDRANSPLHF. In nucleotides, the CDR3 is TGTGCCTGGGAGGACAGGGCCAATTCACCCCTCCACTTT.

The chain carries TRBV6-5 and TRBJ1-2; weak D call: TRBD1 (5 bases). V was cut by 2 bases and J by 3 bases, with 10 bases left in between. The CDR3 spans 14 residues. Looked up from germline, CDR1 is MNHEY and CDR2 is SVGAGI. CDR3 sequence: CASSYLQGDYGYTF. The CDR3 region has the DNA TGTGCCAGCAGTTACCTGCAGGGCGACTATGGCTACACCTTC.

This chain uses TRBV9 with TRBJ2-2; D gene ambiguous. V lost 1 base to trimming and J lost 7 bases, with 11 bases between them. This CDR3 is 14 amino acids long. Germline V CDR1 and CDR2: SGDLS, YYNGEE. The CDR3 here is CASSVSTAVGELFF. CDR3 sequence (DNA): TGTGCCAGCAGCGTATCCACAGCTGTCGGGGAGCTGTTTTTT.

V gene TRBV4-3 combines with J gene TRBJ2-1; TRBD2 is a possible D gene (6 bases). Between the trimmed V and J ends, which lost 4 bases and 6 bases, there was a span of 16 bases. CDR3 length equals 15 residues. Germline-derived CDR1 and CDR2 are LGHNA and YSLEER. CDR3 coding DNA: TGCGCCAGCAGCCCCGGACTGGGGGGTAGCAATGAGCAGTTCTTC. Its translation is CASSPGLGGSNEQFF.

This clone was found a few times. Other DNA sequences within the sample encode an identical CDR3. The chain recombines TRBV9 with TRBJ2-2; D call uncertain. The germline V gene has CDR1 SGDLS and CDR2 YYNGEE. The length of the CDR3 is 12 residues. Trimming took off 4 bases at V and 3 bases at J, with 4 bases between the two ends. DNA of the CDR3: TGTGCCAGCAGCCCAGACACCGGGGAGCTGTTTTTT. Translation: CASSPDTGELFF.

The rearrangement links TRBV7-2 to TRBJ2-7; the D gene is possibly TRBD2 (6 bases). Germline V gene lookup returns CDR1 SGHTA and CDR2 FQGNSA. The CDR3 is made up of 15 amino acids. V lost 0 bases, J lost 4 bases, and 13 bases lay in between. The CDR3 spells CASSLAGGMGYEQYF. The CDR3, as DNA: TGTGCCAGCAGCTTAGCGGGAGGCATGGGGTACGAGCAGTACTTC.

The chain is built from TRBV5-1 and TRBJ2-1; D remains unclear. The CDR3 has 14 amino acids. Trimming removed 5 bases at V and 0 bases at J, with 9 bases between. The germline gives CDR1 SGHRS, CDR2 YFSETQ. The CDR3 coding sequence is TGCGCCAGCAGTTTGACTGACTCCTACAATGAGCAGTTCTTC. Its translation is CASSLTDSYNEQFF.

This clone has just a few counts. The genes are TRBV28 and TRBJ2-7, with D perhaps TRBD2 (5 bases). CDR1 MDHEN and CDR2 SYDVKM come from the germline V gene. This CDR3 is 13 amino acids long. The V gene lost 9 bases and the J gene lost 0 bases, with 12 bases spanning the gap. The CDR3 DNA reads TGTGCCAGTCTAGCCCTCAGCTCCTACGAGCAGTACTTC. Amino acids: CASLALSSYEQYF.

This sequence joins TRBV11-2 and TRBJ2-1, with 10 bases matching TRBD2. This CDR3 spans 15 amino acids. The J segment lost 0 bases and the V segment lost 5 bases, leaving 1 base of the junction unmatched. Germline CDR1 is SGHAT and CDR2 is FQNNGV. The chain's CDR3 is CASSPSGSSYNEQFF. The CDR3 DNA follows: TGTGCCAGCAGCCCTAGCGGGAGCTCCTACAATGAGCAGTTCTTC.

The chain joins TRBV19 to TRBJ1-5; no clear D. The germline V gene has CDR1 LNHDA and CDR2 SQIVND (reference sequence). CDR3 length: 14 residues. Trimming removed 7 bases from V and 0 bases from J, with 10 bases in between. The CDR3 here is CASKPGDSNQPQHF. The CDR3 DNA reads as TGTGCCAGTAAACCCGGGGATAGCAATCAGCCCCAGCATTTT. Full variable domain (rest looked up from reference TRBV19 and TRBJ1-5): DGGITQSPKYLFRKEGQNVTLSCEQNLNHDAMYWYRQDPGQGLRLIYYSQIVNDFQKGDIAEGYSVSREKKESFPLTVTSAQKNPTAFYLCASKPGDSNQPQHFGDGTRLSIL.

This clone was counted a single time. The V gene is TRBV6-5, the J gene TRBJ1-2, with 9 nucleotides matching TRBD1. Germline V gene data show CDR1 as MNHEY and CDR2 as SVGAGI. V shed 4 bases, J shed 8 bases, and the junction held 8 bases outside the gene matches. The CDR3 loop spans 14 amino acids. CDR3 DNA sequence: TGTGCCAGCAGTTGGGGACAGGGAAGTTACGGCTACACCTTC. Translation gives CASSWGQGSYGYTF.

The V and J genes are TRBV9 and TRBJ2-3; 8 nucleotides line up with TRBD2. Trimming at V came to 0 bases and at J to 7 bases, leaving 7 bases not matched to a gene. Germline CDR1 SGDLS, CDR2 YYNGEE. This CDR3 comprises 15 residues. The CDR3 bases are TGTGCCAGCAGCGTAGCGACGGGGGGGCCGCATACGCAGTATTTT. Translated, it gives CASSVATGGPHTQYF.

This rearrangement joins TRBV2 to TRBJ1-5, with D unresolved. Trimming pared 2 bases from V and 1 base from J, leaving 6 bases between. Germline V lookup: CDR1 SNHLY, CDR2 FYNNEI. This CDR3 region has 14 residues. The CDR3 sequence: CASSERGSNQPQHF. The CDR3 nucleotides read TGTGCCAGCAGTGAACGAGGGAGCAATCAGCCCCAGCATTTT. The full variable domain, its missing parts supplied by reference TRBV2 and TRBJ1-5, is EPEVTQTPSHQVTQMGQEVILRCVPISNHLYFYWYRQILGQKVEFLVSFYNNEISEKSEIFDDQFSVERPDGSNFTLKIRSTKLEDSAMYFCASSERGSNQPQHFGDGTRLSIL.